The next 32 T cell receptor beta chains were all read from a single sample in a study of prognosis after radiotherapy for stage I lung cancer. Genomic DNA was the source, and TCR beta CDR3 was amplified from it by two-round multiplex PCR. For every TRBV and TRBJ gene, a specific primer was used in first-round PCR. TCRdb itself ran the multiplex PCR reads through MiXCR, one entry per CDR3 protein. The repertoire has 25,000 to 35,000 distinct CDR3 sequences, 40% to 60% of them found once; the top ten carry 16%. Source: PBMCs, taken before or after stereotactic body radiation therapy (not recorded which). These receptor sequences come from a donor aged 50 or older with non-small cell lung cancer.

This clonotype was recorded once. Compared with germline, one end of the junction differs, possibly owing to a read error. The chain uses TRBV28 and TRBJ2-5, with TRBD2 identical over 9 bases. CDR1 and CDR2 (germline): MDHEN, SYDVKM. The CDR3 sequence is 17 residues long. CDR3 in amino acids: CACRRLAVAGLGETQYF. The CDR3 DNA follows: TGTGCCTGCAGGCGACTAGCGGTAGCTGGGTTGGGAGAGACCCAGTACTTC.

This clonotype came up many times. In DNA, the CDR3 is TGTGCCAGCAGCTCCCTCGCGGGCTCTGGAAACACCATATATTTT. It yields the protein CASSSLAGSGNTIYF. The rearrangement links TRBV5-6 to TRBJ1-3; no reliable D call. Germline assignment: CDR1 SGHDT and CDR2 YYEEEE. This CDR3 has 15 amino acids. V was shortened by 3 bases and J by 0 bases, with 10 bases between the two germline ends.

The chain has TRBV9 and TRBJ2-7; TRBD2 aligns across 15 bases. The CDR3 is 19 residues long. Germline trimming cut 0 bases from V and 3 bases from J; bases unmatched to any gene: 10. Germline CDR1 and CDR2: SGDLS and YYNGEE. The CDR3 sequence is CASSVGPGLAGGPIYEQYF. DNA of the CDR3: TGTGCCAGCAGCGTAGGGCCCGGACTAGCGGGAGGGCCCATCTACGAGCAGTACTTC.

With respect to this clonotype: A far larger clone is just one base off, so this is likely a read error. The chain employs TRBV11-3 and TRBJ2-1, with 7 nucleotides matching TRBD2. Germline-derived CDR1 and CDR2 are SGHNT and YENEEA. V dropped 4 bases and J dropped 8; count of bases not matched to a gene: 20. The CDR3 runs to 18 residues. The CDR3 DNA reads as TGTGCCAGCAGCTCCAGGAGCGGGATTGTCGGGGCCTTCCATGAGCAGTTCTTC. Translated: CASSSRSGIVGAFHEQFF.

This clonotype showed up many times. The V and J genes are TRBV9 and TRBJ1-1; D uncertain. The CDR3 consists of 15 residues. V was trimmed by 0 bases and J by 1 base, leaving 10 bases between them. Germline V gene lookup returns CDR1 SGDLS and CDR2 YYNGEE. As DNA, the CDR3 is TGTGCCAGCAGCGTAGATGGGTACGGGAACACTGAAGCTTTCTTT. Translation gives CASSVDGYGNTEAFF.

This clonotype was observed at least ten times. V is TRBV28 and J is TRBJ2-7; 9 bases are a match to TRBD1. The V and J ends lost 5 bases and 6 bases, in that order; junction bases with no gene match: 5. CDR1 is MDHEN and CDR2 is SYDVKM in the germline V gene. This CDR3 is 13 amino acids long. The CDR3 here is CASSIGTGPEQYF. The CDR3 DNA is TGTGCCAGCAGTATCGGGACAGGGCCCGAGCAGTACTTC.

This clonotype was seen at least ten times. The rearrangement uses TRBV7-2 and TRBJ2-7; D not certain. The CDR3 contains 15 residues. Trimming removed 3 bases at V and 0 bases at J, with 12 bases between. The germline V gene encodes CDR1 SGHTA and CDR2 FQGNSA. Here the CDR3 reads CASSLLNSRSYEQYF. The DNA of the CDR3 is TGTGCCAGCAGCTTGCTGAACAGCCGCTCCTACGAGCAGTACTTC.

The chain recombines TRBV6-1 with TRBJ2-7, with 8 bases fitting TRBD2. CDR3 length: 17 residues. V shed 3 bases, J shed 5 bases, and the junction held 15 bases outside the gene matches. The germline gives CDR1 MNHNS, CDR2 SASEGT. The chain's CDR3 is CASSEERETPIRDEQYF. The DNA of the CDR3 is TGTGCCAGCAGTGAGGAGCGGGAGACTCCAATACGGGACGAGCAGTACTTC.

This clonotype was seen repeatedly, ten times or more. The rearrangement joins TRBV5-1 to TRBJ2-7, with no clear D. The germline gives CDR1 SGHRS, CDR2 YFSETQ. The V and J ends lost 5 bases and 0 bases respectively, with 12 bases between them. The CDR3 has 14 amino acids. CDR3: CASSRPESSYEQYF. DNA for the CDR3: TGCGCCAGCAGTCGCCCGGAAAGCTCCTACGAGCAGTACTTC.

The rearrangement uses TRBV7-8 and TRBJ2-2; 7 bases match TRBD2. The trim removed 5 bases at V and 7 bases at J, leaving 4 bases unmatched. CDR3 length: 13 amino acids. Germline CDR1 SGHVS, CDR2 FQNEAQ. CDR3 loop: CASSPRENGELFF. The CDR3 DNA reads as TGTGCCAGCAGCCCGCGGGAGAACGGGGAGCTGTTTTTT.

In the case of this clonotype: A far larger clone is just one base off, so this is likely a read error. The V and J genes are TRBV7-2 and TRBJ2-7, with 8 bases identical to TRBD2. J was trimmed by 3 bases and V by 4 bases; bases with no gene match: 11. In germline, CDR1 is SGHTA, CDR2 FQGNSA. The CDR3 covers 16 residues. The CDR3 region is CASSSLIERESYEQYF. The DNA for the CDR3 is TGTGCCAGCAGCTCCCTTATTGAGCGGGAGAGCTACGAGCAGTACTTC.

Remarks on this clonotype: One junction end does not reproduce the germline sequence, and a read error may be involved. The chain has TRBV7-2 and TRBJ2-1; D uncertain. This CDR3 comprises 13 residues. Germline V lookup: CDR1 SGHTA, CDR2 FQGNSA. The DNA for the CDR3 is TGTGCCAGCACATCGGTATACTACAGTGAGCAGTTCTTC. Translation gives CASTSVYYSEQFF. Complete variable domain (other parts from reference TRBV7-2 and TRBJ2-1): GAGVSQSPSNKVTEKGKDVELRCDPISGHTALYWYRQSLGQGLEFLIYFQGNSAPDKSGLPSDRFSAERTGGSVSTLTIQRTQQEDSAVYLCASTSVYYSEQFFGPGTRLTVL.

In DNA, the CDR3 is TGTGCCAGCATCGGGGGGGGCGGGACAGTGAGGTATTCACCCCTCCACTTT. The encoded protein is CASIGGGGTVRYSPLHF. This chain links TRBV28 with TRBJ1-6; TRBD1 matches at 7 bases. The length of the CDR3 is 17 residues. The V segment lost 7 bases and the J segment 8 bases; nucleotides outside the gene matches: 17. Looked up from germline, CDR1 is MDHEN and CDR2 is SYDVKM.

This clonotype has a single count. The chain joins TRBV6-2 or TRBV6-3 to TRBJ2-7; 15 nucleotides match TRBD2. The CDR3 has 18 amino acids. Looked up from germline, CDR1 is MNHEY and CDR2 is SVGEGT. The junction had 17 bases not matched to a gene; V was cut back by 8 bases and J by 6 bases. The CDR3: CASGRPQGRTSGRAEQYF. The DNA of the CDR3 is TGTGCCAGCGGGAGACCACAGGGCCGGACTAGCGGGAGGGCCGAGCAGTACTTC.

This clonotype was seen repeatedly, ten times or more. The chain recombines TRBV20-1 with TRBJ2-7; D not certain. V was trimmed by 0 bases and J by 3 bases, leaving 9 bases between them. The CDR3 loop spans 13 amino acids. The V gene's germline CDR1 is DFQATT and CDR2 SNEGSKA (reference sequence). The CDR3 sequence: CSARDRQLYEQYF. DNA of the CDR3: TGCAGTGCTAGAGATAGGCAGCTCTACGAGCAGTACTTC.

This clonotype was counted ten times or more. This chain uses TRBV6-5 with TRBJ1-5; D possibly corresponds to TRBD1 (5 bases). The germline V and J ends were trimmed by 5 bases and 3 bases, with 14 bases remaining between them. This CDR3 comprises 15 residues. The germline V gene has CDR1 MNHEY and CDR2 SVGAGI. CDR3 DNA sequence: TGTGCCAGCAGTCTACTCGGACACCCCAATCAGCCCCAGCATTTT. Amino acids: CASSLLGHPNQPQHF.

This clonotype was recorded many times. This chain links TRBV6-2 or TRBV6-3 with TRBJ2-3, with D possibly being TRBD1 (6 bases). The CDR3 has 15 residues. The ends were cut back, 6 bases at V and 6 bases at J, with 19 bases in the middle. CDR1 MNHEY and CDR2 SVGEGT come from the germline V gene. The CDR3 is CASRPPGHLGDTQYF. The CDR3 nucleotides are TGTGCCAGCAGACCCCCGGGACATCTCGGGGATACGCAGTATTTT.

The CDR3 is CASSQYLGANVLTF. The CDR3 nucleotides read TGCGCCAGCAGCCAATATCTGGGGGCCAACGTCCTGACTTTC. The chain carries TRBV4-3 and TRBJ2-6; D gene ambiguous. Germline V CDR1 and CDR2: LGHNA, YSLEER. Trimming shortened V by 2 bases and J by 4 bases, and 6 bases separated the two germline ends. The CDR3 covers 14 residues.

This clonotype was observed at least ten times. This chain joins TRBV12-3 or TRBV12-4 and TRBJ1-5; tentative D call: TRBD1 (5 bases). With 6 bases removed from V and 7 bases from J, the gap between germline ends came to 13 bases. The CDR3 sequence is 13 residues long. Written as DNA, the CDR3 is TGTGCCAGCAGCCTGACAGATGAACAGCCCCAGCATTTT. It is translated as CASSLTDEQPQHF.

This clonotype occurred once. This rearrangement joins TRBV5-4 to TRBJ1-4; 8 bases are shared with TRBD1. The ends lost 4 bases at V and 5 bases at J; junction bases unmatched: 7. The CDR3 has 15 amino acids. Germline loops: CDR1 SGHNT, CDR2 YYREEE (reference sequence). Here the CDR3 DNA reads TGTGCCAGCAGCACCCTACAGGGGGGGAATGAAAAACTGTTTTTT. Translating gives CASSTLQGGNEKLFF.

The table lists this clonotype with many counts. The chain couples TRBV12-3 or TRBV12-4 to TRBJ2-7; tentatively, D is TRBD2 (6 bases). V dropped 5 bases and J dropped 2 bases, with 13 bases sitting between them. The CDR3 has 14 amino acids. CDR3 bases: TGTGCCAGCAGTCCCTTGTGCGGGACCTACGAGCAGTACTTC. This sequence encodes CASSPLCGTYEQYF.

This clonotype was observed a handful of times. This sequence may be a read error, since a much larger clone differs from it by one base. The chain recombines TRBV7-8 with TRBJ1-1; weak D call: TRBD1 (6 bases). V was clipped by 8 bases and J by 4 bases, with 14 bases between them. The CDR3 has 13 residues. Germline V gives CDR1 SGHVS, CDR2 FQNEAQ. The CDR3 DNA reads TGTGCCAGCTCCTACAGGGTCTCCACTGAAGCTTTCTTT. Translation: CASSYRVSTEAFF.

The chain uses TRBV28 and TRBJ1-1; D gene unclear. Germline loops: CDR1 MDHEN, CDR2 SYDVKM. The CDR3 totals 16 residues. With 5 bases removed from V and 0 bases from J, the gap between germline ends came to 16 bases. CDR3 in amino acids: CASSPPSTWVNTEAFF. CDR3 in DNA: TGTGCCAGCAGTCCACCGTCGACATGGGTGAACACTGAAGCTTTCTTT.

As to this clonotype: A read error may produce the germline difference seen at one junction end. The chain joins TRBV12-3 or TRBV12-4 to TRBJ2-1; D unclear. The CDR3 is 15 residues long. This chain's CDR3 is CASSPVRRGYNERFF. CDR3 bases: TGTGCCAGCAGTCCGGTTCGCCGAGGCTACAATGAGCGGTTCTTC.

V usage is TRBV6-5 and J usage is TRBJ1-2, with D unresolved. This CDR3 is 14 amino acids long. Trimming cost V 2 bases and J 4 bases, with 11 bases left between them. Germline lookup yields CDR1 MNHEY and CDR2 SVGAGI. CDR3 bases: TGTGCCAGCAGTTACGGGGTAGCCCCCTATGGCTACACCTTC. The encoded protein is CASSYGVAPYGYTF.

Remarks on this clonotype: A single base is all that separates this from a far larger clone, so a read error is likely. V usage is TRBV20-1 and J usage is TRBJ1-1; D possibly corresponds to TRBD1 (5 bases). This CDR3 comprises 10 residues. Germline values: CDR1 DFQATT, CDR2 SNEGSKA (reference sequence). Here the CDR3 reads CSAFGGTKYF. DNA of the CDR3: TGCAGTGCCTTCGGGGGTACGAAGTATTTT.

As for this clonotype: A far larger clone is just one base off, so this is likely a read error. The chain links TRBV6-4 to TRBJ2-1, with a possible D match to TRBD2 (5 bases). V lost 7 bases, J lost 9 bases, and 13 bases lay in between. The CDR3 is 12 residues long. Germline V lookup: CDR1 MRHNA, CDR2 SNTAGT. The chain's CDR3 is CASKKLGSEQFF. DNA of the CDR3: TGTGCCAGCAAAAAGCTGGGGAGTGAGCAGTTCTTC.

This clonotype qualifies as medium-sized. The rearrangement uses TRBV7-3 and TRBJ1-2; perhaps TRBD1 as D (5 bases). The CDR3 is 14 residues long. From germline, CDR1 is SGHTA and CDR2 FQGTGA. With 5 bases removed from V and 2 bases from J, the gap between germline ends came to 12 bases. The CDR3 region is CASSIDGGNYGYTF. The CDR3 bases are TGTGCCAGCAGCATTGATGGGGGGAACTATGGCTACACCTTC.

This clonotype was seen ten or more times. CDR3 bases: TGCGCCAGCAGCTTGGGCCAAGAGACCCAGTACTTC. Protein: CASSLGQETQYF. This chain uses TRBV5-1 with TRBJ2-5; no clear D. CDR1 and CDR2 (germline): SGHRS, YFSETQ. CDR3 length equals 12 residues. Trimming cost V 0 bases and J 1 base, with 1 base left between them. The entire variable domain, with the rest obtained from reference TRBV5-1 and TRBJ2-5, is as follows: KAGVTQTPRYLIKTRGQQVTLSCSPISGHRSVSWYQQTPGQGLQFLFEYFSETQRNKGNFPGRFSGRQFSNSRSEMNVSTLELGDSALYLCASSLGQETQYFGPGTRLLVL.

This clonotype was detected once. Only one base separates this from a far larger clonotype, so it likely reflects a read error. V usage is TRBV6-8 and J usage is TRBJ2-3; D remains ambiguous. CDR3 size: 18 residues. From germline, CDR1 is MNHGY and CDR2 SAAAGT. The germline V and J ends were trimmed by 8 bases and 4 bases, with 28 bases remaining between them. The CDR3 here is CASHGQWTAPYRPDTQYF. In DNA form, the CDR3 reads TGTGCCAGCCACGGGCAGTGGACCGCCCCCTATCGGCCAGATACGCAGTATTTT.

This clonotype was picked up many times. V is TRBV7-9 and J is TRBJ2-2, with D uncertain. The germline CDR1 and CDR2 sequences are SEHNR and FQNEAQ (reference sequence). V was shortened by 5 bases and J by 1 base, with 17 bases between the two germline ends. This CDR3 spans 17 amino acids. The CDR3 loop reads CASSTIPLGRNTGELFF. As DNA, the CDR3 is TGTGCCAGCAGCACGATTCCCCTAGGTCGGAACACCGGGGAGCTGTTTTTT.

The V and J genes are TRBV24-1 and TRBJ2-1, with D unresolved. Germline loops: CDR1 KGHDR, CDR2 SFDVKD. Trimming stripped 3 bases from V and 0 bases from J, with 11 bases between. The CDR3 is 16 residues long. This chain's CDR3 is CATSDLRRLSYNEQFF. The CDR3 DNA is TGTGCCACCAGTGATCTCAGGAGACTCTCCTACAATGAGCAGTTCTTC.